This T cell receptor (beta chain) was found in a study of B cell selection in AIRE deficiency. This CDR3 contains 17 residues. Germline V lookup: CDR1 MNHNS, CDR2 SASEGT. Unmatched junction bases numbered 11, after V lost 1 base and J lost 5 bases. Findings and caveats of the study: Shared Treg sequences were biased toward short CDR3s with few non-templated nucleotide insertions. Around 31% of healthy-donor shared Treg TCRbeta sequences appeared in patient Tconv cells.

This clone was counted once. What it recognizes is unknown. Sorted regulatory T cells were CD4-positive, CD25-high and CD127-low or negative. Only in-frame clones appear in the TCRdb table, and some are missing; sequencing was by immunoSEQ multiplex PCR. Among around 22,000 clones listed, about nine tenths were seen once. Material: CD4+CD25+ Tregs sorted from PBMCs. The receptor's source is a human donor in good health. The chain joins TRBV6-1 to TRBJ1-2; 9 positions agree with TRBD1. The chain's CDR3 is CASSEVLGTGNIYGYTF. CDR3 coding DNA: TGTGCCAGCAGTGAAGTTCTGGGGACAGGGAATATTTATGGCTACACCTTC.